A single T cell receptor (beta chain) is shown here with its context. Its antigen is unknown. Russia was home to the donors, healthy Caucasian individuals aged about 6 to 90. Per the germline V gene, CDR1 is DFQATT and CDR2 is SNEGSKA (reference sequence). Trimming cost V 3 bases and J 2 bases, with 14 bases left between them. This CDR3 region has 14 residues. A second 7 to 11 cycle PCR used barcoded and J-beta primers. TCRdb reanalysed the 5' RACE reads using MiXCR and keeps one entry per CDR3 protein. This sample yields 700,000 to 950,000 distinct CDR3 sequences, of which 58% are seen a single time; about 20% belongs to the top ten. The data are from a study of blood T cells in healthy people across ages. Regarding the study as a whole: As age increased, TCR beta diversity per million T cells fell in a roughly linear fashion.

This TCR was recovered from a man between 25 and 39 years old in good health. V and J are TRBV20-1 and TRBJ2-7; unclear D gene. Sequences were obtained from blood. The CDR3 loop is CSASGLPLPYEQYF. CDR3 sequence (DNA): TGCAGTGCTAGTGGGCTCCCTCTTCCCTACGAGCAGTACTTC.